This T cell receptor (beta chain) was identified during a study of CXCR3-negative and CXCR3-positive naive CD8 T cells. The study, taken as a whole, reports: Both naive subsets had comparably high diversity; memory CD8+ cells much lower.

Libraries of TRB cDNA were made by 5' RACE and carried UMIs. TCRdb re-called the 5' RACE reads and shows each CDR3 protein once, DNA omitted. Reported are 43,000 or so distinct CDR3 sequences; the ten largest clones contain around 1.6%. This CDR3 comprises 19 residues. Germline V gene sequence: CDR1 MDHEN, CDR2 SYDVKM. A word on this clonotype: Its antigen is not identified.

At about 310,000 cells each, triplicate sorts were carried out for each CD8+ T cell subset. CD45RO-CCR7+CD27+CD95- was the phenotype of naive CD8+ T cells. The chain employs TRBV28 and TRBJ2-3; lacking DNA, the TRBD2 call made by TCRdb goes unchecked. The sequenced material came from naive CXCR3- CD8+ T cells from blood. Subset described: CD45RO-CCR7+CD27+CD95- naive CD8+ T cells lacking CXCR3 (TNR3-). The clonotype originates from a human donor in good health. Some clones in this sample may be carry-over from other donors' samples. This chain's CDR3 is CASSLFAGGPPRDTDTQYF.